Below are 28 T cell receptor beta chains sequenced from a single sample in a study of regulatory T cells in long-lasting Graves disease (dated by TCRdb to about 2021). Interpreted using the paper, the time point label stands for: newly diagnosed GD, antithyroid drugs for less than 3 months. RNA was extracted from PBMCs in TRIzol for both TCR sequencing and RNA sequencing. The library was obtained by multiplex PCR. The sample was run on an Illumina HiSeq 4000. CDR3 regions were amplified by Arm-PCR with iRepertoire HTBI primers to construct TCR beta libraries. TCRdb reworked the public reads: Q25 trimming with fastp, MiXCR clone assembly, productive beta chains retained. One record per CDR3 amino acid sequence lists the most common genes and DNA. Within this sample are 350,000 to 500,000 distinct CDR3 sequences, with about 15% of them counted one time only. Approximately 19% of the sample comes from the top ten.

These same records also appear under a second study, on T cells in Graves' hyperthyroidism and ophthalmopathy.

The material sequenced was peripheral blood mononuclear cells (PBMCs), taken at new diagnosis, from a patient treated with antithyroid drugs. These receptors came from a woman between 50 and 59 years old with Graves disease. Donor details come from another sample of the same person, matched by shared clones.

This clonotype was detected ten times or more. The rearrangement joins TRBV6-5 to TRBJ2-7; 7 bases line up with TRBD2. This CDR3 comprises 15 residues. CDR1 is MNHEY and CDR2 is SVGAGI in the germline V gene. V was pared by 0 bases and J by 5 bases, with 7 bases of the junction left unmatched. DNA for the CDR3: TGTGCCAGCAGTTACTCGGGGGGGAGAAGAGACGAGCAGTACTTC. Its translation: CASSYSGGRRDEQYF.

This clonotype has more than one count but fewer than ten. This chain links TRBV28 with TRBJ2-5; TRBD2 matches at 13 bases. This CDR3 spans 18 amino acids. CDR1 is MDHEN and CDR2 is SYDVKM in the germline V gene. The ends lost 6 bases at V and 1 base at J; junction bases unmatched: 11. As DNA, the CDR3 is TGTGCCAGCAGCTTGGAACTAGCGGGAGGGCCGGGCCAAGAGACCCAGTACTTC. Its protein product is CASSLELAGGPGQETQYF.

This clonotype appeared many times. The junction and the germline gene differ at one end; a read error may be behind it. The V gene is TRBV3-1, the J gene TRBJ2-7, with a weak D call TRBD1 (5 bases). The CDR3 runs to 15 residues. CDR1 is LGHDT and CDR2 is YNNKEL in the germline V gene (reference sequence). The CDR3 sequence: CASNQEVGPSYEQYF. CDR3 bases: TGTGCCAGCAACCAAGAAGTGGGGCCTTCCTACGAGCAGTACTTC.

This clonotype appeared many times. The DNA of the CDR3 is TGTGCCAGCAGTCTAGGGTCGTTACTAGGAGAAAAACTGTTTTTT. Amino acids: CASSLGSLLGEKLFF. The rearrangement joins TRBV12-3 or TRBV12-4 to TRBJ1-4; D is unclear. This CDR3 spans 15 amino acids. V lost 5 bases and J 8 bases, leaving 18 bases between the germline ends.

In its sample, this clonotype was seen a few times. The rearrangement links TRBV10-3 to TRBJ2-3; D remains unclear. Gene TRBJ2-7 matches the end of the DNA better, so the J call may be wrong. Germline CDR1 is ENHRY and CDR2 is SYGVKD. This CDR3 has 11 amino acids. The CDR3 reads CAISYSNEQYF. Written as DNA, the CDR3 is TGTGCCATCAGTTATTCGAACGAGCAGTACTTC.

This clonotype was recorded many times. The CDR3 nucleotides read TGTGCCAGCAGCCGCAATCCCCCGTCGGGCTATGGCTACACCTTC. Translated: CASSRNPPSGYGYTF. The rearrangement joins TRBV5-4 to TRBJ1-2; D uncertain. Germline V gene lookup returns CDR1 SGHNT and CDR2 YYREEE (reference sequence). The CDR3 is 15 amino acids. Between the trimmed V and J ends, which lost 4 bases and 4 bases, there was a span of 17 bases.

This clonotype was observed many times. The chain uses TRBV28 and TRBJ1-4; D is uncertain. V lost 8 bases and J 8 bases, leaving 12 bases between the germline ends. CDR3 length: 12 amino acids. The V gene's germline CDR1 is MDHEN and CDR2 SYDVKM. DNA of the CDR3: TGTGCCAGCTTCGGTTCCGACGAAAAACTGTTTTTT. It specifies CASFGSDEKLFF.

The chain's CDR3 is CASSLRRLAGTYNEQFF. The CDR3 DNA sequence: TGTGCCAGCAGTTTAAGGCGACTAGCGGGCACCTACAATGAGCAGTTCTTC. The chain uses TRBV12-3 or TRBV12-4 and TRBJ2-1, with TRBD2 identical over 10 bases. CDR3 length: 17 amino acids. V dropped 2 bases and J dropped 2; count of bases not matched to a gene: 6.

This clonotype was seen repeatedly, ten times or more. The gene calls are TRBV6-1 and TRBJ2-7; TRBD1 matches at 7 bases. The CDR3 contains 14 residues. V lost 3 bases, J lost 5 bases, and 7 bases stayed unmatched. Germline V gene sequence: CDR1 MNHNS, CDR2 SASEGT. For the CDR3, the DNA is TGTGCCAGCAGTGATACCGGACAGGCGGACGAGCAGTACTTC. Amino acids: CASSDTGQADEQYF.

The V call is TRBV4-2, the J call TRBJ1-2; perhaps TRBD1 as D (5 bases). The CDR3 is 14 amino acids. From germline, CDR1 is LGHNA and CDR2 YNFKEQ. V shed 1 base and J shed 8 bases, with 14 bases lying between them. CDR3 nucleotides: TGTGCCAGCAGCCAAGGGCGAGGGGCTGGAGGCTACACCTTC. Residues: CASSQGRGAGGYTF.

The table lists this clonotype with a few counts. The chain links TRBV30 to TRBJ1-3; D unclear. The CDR3 covers 15 residues. Germline V gene data show CDR1 as GTSNPN and CDR2 as SVGIG (reference sequence). The V and J ends lost 1 base and 0 bases respectively, with 10 bases between them. The CDR3 loop is CAWSDGPISGNTIYF. The CDR3 region has the DNA TGTGCCTGGAGTGATGGACCGATCTCTGGAAACACCATATATTTT.

Many counts were recorded for this clonotype. The chain is built from TRBV10-3 and TRBJ2-7; 7 bases agree with TRBD1. Losses at the gene ends were 2 bases for V and 6 bases for J; bases not matched to a gene: 4. The CDR3 contains 13 residues. The V gene's germline CDR1 is ENHRY and CDR2 SYGVKD. The CDR3, as DNA: TGTGCCATCAGTGAGAAGGGGGCAAGCGAGCAGTACTTC. This gives the protein CAISEKGASEQYF.

This clonotype was detected many times. The V gene is TRBV7-8, the J gene TRBJ2-3, with a tentative D call TRBD2 (5 bases). Trimming took off 5 bases at V and 1 base at J, with 22 bases between the two ends. The CDR3 spans 18 residues. The germline CDR1 and CDR2 sequences are SGHVS and FQNEAQ. CDR3 region: CASSNPSDWLRGTDTQYF. In DNA form, the CDR3 reads TGTGCCAGCAGCAACCCTTCCGACTGGCTGAGGGGCACAGATACGCAGTATTTT.

This clonotype was seen more than once but under ten times. The CDR3 spells CSARDGREAKNIQYF. The CDR3, as DNA: TGCAGTGCTAGAGATGGCAGGGAGGCCAAAAACATTCAGTACTTC. The chain couples TRBV20-1 to TRBJ2-4; D might be TRBD1 or TRBD2, each matching 5 bases. CDR3 length: 15 amino acids. Germline CDR1 reads DFQATT; CDR2 reads SNEGSKA (reference sequence). Trimming left V 0 bases short and J 1 base short, with 10 bases between.

This clonotype occurred many times. The chain recombines TRBV28 with TRBJ2-7; TRBD1 agrees at 9 bases. Trimming took 7 bases from V and 1 from J; bases not matched to a gene: 2. The CDR3 extends over 13 amino acids. Germline CDR1 reads MDHEN; CDR2 reads SYDVKM. The CDR3 nucleotides are TGTGCCAGCACCGGGACAGGGTCCTACGAGCAGTACTTC. It yields the protein CASTGTGSYEQYF.

This clonotype has ten or more counts. J is TRBJ2-7 and V is TRBV28, with 8 bases aligning to TRBD2. The germline gives CDR1 MDHEN, CDR2 SYDVKM. This CDR3 spans 16 amino acids. J lost 0 bases, V lost 7 bases, and 11 bases had no gene match. CDR3 sequence reads: CASTPMRGLDSYEQYF. The CDR3 nucleotides are TGTGCCAGCACCCCAATGAGGGGACTAGACTCCTACGAGCAGTACTTC. Together with reference TRBV28 and TRBJ2-7, the CDR3 gives the full variable domain: DVKVTQSSRYLVKRTGEKVFLECVQDMDHENMFWYRQDPGLGLRLIYFSYDVKMKEKGDIPEGYSVSREKKERFSLILESASTNQTSMYLCASTPMRGLDSYEQYFGPGTRLTVT.

V is TRBV27 and J is TRBJ2-1, with D uncertain. Between the trimmed V and J ends, which lost 4 bases and 8 bases, there was a span of 21 bases. The CDR3 has 16 amino acids. Germline CDR1 and CDR2: MNHEY and SMNVEV (reference sequence). CDR3 sequence (DNA): TGTGCCAGCAGTTCTCGGTCCTCTTCTCGTCATTATGAGCAGTTCTTC. Protein product: CASSSRSSSRHYEQFF.

This clonotype was counted many times. The genes are TRBV19 and TRBJ1-1; TRBD1 matches at 8 bases. The germline CDR1 and CDR2 sequences are LNHDA and SQIVND (reference sequence). The junction had 10 bases not matched to a gene; V was cut back by 4 bases and J by 0 bases. The CDR3 loop spans 17 amino acids. The CDR3 coding sequence is TGTGCCAGTAGTAGAGGGGGACAGGCGATAATGAACACTGAAGCTTTCTTT. Amino acid sequence: CASSRGGQAIMNTEAFF.

At least ten counts were recorded for this clonotype. This chain joins TRBV16 and TRBJ2-7; D might be TRBD2 (6 bases). The CDR3 runs to 16 residues. V was shortened by 3 bases and J by 1 base, with 16 bases between the two germline ends. Germline V gene data show CDR1 as KGHSY and CDR2 as FQNENV. The DNA of the CDR3 is TGTGCCAGCAGCCATTCCGCGGGACCAGGGTCCTACGAGCAGTACTTC. Amino acids: CASSHSAGPGSYEQYF.

In this sample, this clonotype turned up many times. V gene TRBV28 combines with J gene TRBJ2-2; a possible D gene is TRBD1 (6 bases). The V gene lost 4 bases and the J gene lost 0 bases, with 15 bases spanning the gap. CDR3 length: 17 residues. Germline CDR1 reads MDHEN; CDR2 reads SYDVKM. CDR3 residues: CASSSPPDSSNTGELFF. The DNA for the CDR3 is TGTGCCAGCAGTTCACCCCCGGACAGCTCGAACACCGGGGAGCTGTTTTTT.

This clonotype has only a few counts. The chain couples TRBV5-1 to TRBJ2-5; D is undetermined. Germline CDR1 and CDR2: SGHRS and YFSETQ. This CDR3 spans 13 amino acids. Trimming took off 2 bases at V and 5 bases at J, with 10 bases between the two ends. The CDR3 DNA reads as TGCGCCAGCAGCTTTGATACAGTGGAGACCCAGTACTTC. It codes for CASSFDTVETQYF.

This clonotype has more than one count but fewer than ten. The chain carries TRBV2 and TRBJ2-3; no clear D gene. V was pared by 3 bases and J by 11 bases, with 6 bases between. CDR1 is SNHLY, CDR2 FYNNEI, per germline. The CDR3 is 10 amino acids. The DNA for the CDR3 is TGTGCCAGCAGTGAGACGCAGCAGTATTTT. This gives the protein CASSETQQYF.

The table lists this clonotype with many counts. This chain joins TRBV28 and TRBJ1-2; D not resolved. V was cut by 3 bases and J by 5 bases, with 10 bases left in between. Germline assignment: CDR1 MDHEN and CDR2 SYDVKM. The CDR3 is 13 residues long. The CDR3: CASSLGNPYGYTF. For the CDR3, the DNA is TGTGCCAGCAGTTTGGGGAACCCATATGGCTACACCTTC.

This clonotype was observed a handful of times. The rearrangement joins TRBV20-1 to TRBJ2-7, with a possible D match to TRBD2 (6 bases). CDR1 is DFQATT and CDR2 is SNEGSKA in the germline V gene (reference sequence). V lost 3 bases to trimming and J lost 4 bases, with 16 bases between them. The CDR3 loop spans 14 amino acids. The CDR3 DNA follows: TGCAGTGCTAGTCTCCGGGACTCGGTTTACGAGCAGTACTTC. Translated, it gives CSASLRDSVYEQYF.

This clonotype has only a few counts. The rearrangement links TRBV5-1 to TRBJ1-5; possible D gene TRBD1, 5 bases. The germline gives CDR1 SGHRS, CDR2 YFSETQ. Between the trimmed V and J ends, which lost 2 bases and 7 bases, there was a span of 13 bases. The CDR3 covers 14 residues. As DNA, the CDR3 is TGCGCCAGCAGCTTAATCCCGGGGGACCAGCCCCAGCATTTT. This encodes CASSLIPGDQPQHF.

This clonotype was counted ten times or more. J is TRBJ1-1 and V is TRBV13, with 10 bases matching TRBD1. J lost 5 bases, V lost 6 bases, and 6 bases had no gene match. The CDR3 extends over 14 amino acids. Germline CDR1 PRHDT, CDR2 FYEKMQ (reference sequence). For the CDR3, the DNA is TGTGCCAGCAGTCTGACAGGGGGCCGGACTGAAGCTTTCTTT. Its protein product is CASSLTGGRTEAFF.

A note on this clonotype: A much larger clone differs from this one at a single base, so this may be a read error. The chain couples TRBV6-1 to TRBJ1-6, with TRBD1 matching over 9 bases. Losses at the gene ends were 0 bases for V and 6 bases for J; bases not matched to a gene: 0. The CDR3 length is 15 residues. CDR1 is MNHNS, CDR2 SASEGT, per germline. CDR3 coding DNA: TGTGCCAGCAGTGAAGCGACAGGGGGTAATTCACCCCTCCACTTT. It translates to CASSEATGGNSPLHF.

This clonotype was seen many times. The chain employs TRBV6-1 and TRBJ2-7; D is ambiguous. Looked up from germline, CDR1 is MNHNS and CDR2 is SASEGT. V dropped 7 bases and J dropped 2 bases, with 12 bases sitting between them. The CDR3 has 13 residues. In DNA form, the CDR3 reads TGTGCCAGCACTAGGACCGGAACCTACGAGCAGTACTTC. Translated, it gives CASTRTGTYEQYF.